These 8 T cell receptor beta chains originate from one sample sequenced in a study of shared clonotypes between healthy human individuals. Repertoires were generated with immunoSEQ multiplex PCR, while TCRdb's copy carries only in-frame clones and drops some. The data show approximately 2.4 million clones, with around 95% seen just once and roughly 0.13% held by the top ten. The sample comprised naive CD4+ T cells sorted from blood. The subset: CD45RA+ positively selected. These receptors were collected from a man aged 18 to 29 in good health.

The chain employs TRBV5-1 and TRBJ2-2; 8 nucleotides match TRBD1. Losses at the gene ends were 3 bases for V and 6 bases for J; bases not matched to a gene: 7. CDR1 and CDR2 from the germline V gene are SGHRS and YFSETQ. CDR3 length equals 15 residues. CDR3 sequence: CASSSRTGKSGELFF. The CDR3 region has the DNA TGCGCCAGCAGCTCGCGGACAGGGAAGTCCGGGGAGCTGTTTTTT.

The rearrangement links TRBV27 to TRBJ2-2; 14 nucleotides align to TRBD2. Germline assignment: CDR1 MNHEY and CDR2 SMNVEV (reference sequence). CDR3 size: 16 residues. Unmatched junction bases numbered 7, after V lost 5 bases and J lost 8 bases. In DNA form, the CDR3 reads TGTGCCAGCAGTCCGATGGGACTAGCGGGAGTTGGGGAGCTGTTTTTT. It codes for CASSPMGLAGVGELFF.

This chain links TRBV5-1 with TRBJ1-4, with D unclear. The CDR3 is 14 amino acids. V lost 5 bases to trimming and J lost 4 bases, with 12 bases between them. Germline V gene data show CDR1 as SGHRS and CDR2 as YFSETQ. The CDR3 nucleotides are TGCGCCAGCAGGAACGGTGCCTATAATGAAAAACTGTTTTTT. Translation gives CASRNGAYNEKLFF.

This chain connects TRBV5-4 to TRBJ1-3; D is ambiguous. The length of the CDR3 is 14 residues. The V gene lost 1 base and the J gene lost 2 bases, with 7 bases spanning the gap. Germline V gene data show CDR1 as SGHNT and CDR2 as YYREEE (reference sequence). This CDR3 reads CASSLWAAGNTIYF. CDR3 nucleotides: TGTGCCAGCAGCTTGTGGGCAGCTGGAAACACCATATATTTT.

The V call is TRBV6-5, the J call TRBJ2-1, with TRBD2 identical over 13 bases. Germline trimming cut 5 bases from V and 7 bases from J; bases unmatched to any gene: 5. From germline, CDR1 is MNHEY and CDR2 SVGAGI. The CDR3 covers 15 residues. In DNA form, the CDR3 reads TGTGCCAGCAGTATAACTAGCGGGAGGGTTAATGAGCAGTTCTTC. Amino acids: CASSITSGRVNEQFF.

In DNA form, the CDR3 reads TGTGCCAGCAGCGGACGACAGGGGTCAGACAAGGTATACGAGCAGTACTTC. Translation: CASSGRQGSDKVYEQYF. This sequence joins TRBV7-9 and TRBJ2-7; 8 bases map to TRBD1. J gave up 4 bases and V 5 bases, and 16 bases lay outside the gene matches. The CDR3 is 17 residues long. Germline-derived CDR1 and CDR2 are SEHNR and FQNEAQ (reference sequence).

In its sample, this clone was seen once. The chain carries TRBV6-6 and TRBJ2-1; D may be TRBD2 (7 bases). CDR1 is MNHNY and CDR2 is SVGAGI in the germline V gene (reference sequence). This CDR3 is 15 amino acids long. V was clipped by 6 bases and J by 0 bases, with 12 bases between them. The CDR3 bases are TGTGCCAGCAGGACAGGCGGGAGCTCCTACAATGAGCAGTTCTTC. Translating it yields CASRTGGSSYNEQFF.

The V call is TRBV6-1, the J call TRBJ1-1; D unclear. Trimming removed 4 bases from V and 2 bases from J, with 11 bases in between. CDR3 length: 14 amino acids. Germline V CDR1 and CDR2: MNHNS, SASEGT. The CDR3 loop reads CASSVKDGNTEAFF. CDR3 DNA: TGTGCCAGCAGTGTGAAGGATGGTAACACTGAAGCTTTCTTT.